This passage covers 18 T cell receptor beta chains from one sample sequenced in a study of blood T cell repertoires in COVID-19. This table comes from immunoSEQ multiplex PCR, and its TCRdb copy is limited to in-frame clones, with some not included. The sample has about 200,000 clones, roughly nine tenths seen once. The sequencing sample was made of peripheral blood. These receptors were taken from a woman aged 45-59 years with acute or convalescent COVID-19.

This chain uses TRBV27 with TRBJ2-3, with D perhaps TRBD2 (6 bases). V dropped 4 bases and J dropped 2 bases, with 16 bases sitting between them. The length of the CDR3 is 16 residues. Looked up from germline, CDR1 is MNHEY and CDR2 is SMNVEV (reference sequence). CDR3 DNA: TGTGCCAGCAGTTCGCGCGCGGACTACTTCACAGATACGCAGTATTTT. Protein product: CASSSRADYFTDTQYF.

The V and J genes are TRBV9 and TRBJ1-2; TRBD1 matches at 7 bases. Trimming took 2 bases from V and 7 from J; bases not matched to a gene: 5. CDR1 is SGDLS, CDR2 YYNGEE, per germline. The CDR3 runs to 13 residues. CDR3 region: CASSVPTGFGYTF. DNA of the CDR3: TGTGCCAGCAGCGTCCCGACAGGGTTTGGCTACACCTTC.

The V call is TRBV27, the J call TRBJ1-5; TRBD1 is a possible D gene (6 bases). Germline CDR1 MNHEY, CDR2 SMNVEV (reference sequence). V lost 4 bases, J lost 4 bases, and 8 bases lay in between. This CDR3 has 13 amino acids. The CDR3 reads CASSYRENQPQHF. CDR3 DNA sequence: TGTGCCAGCAGTTACAGGGAGAATCAGCCCCAGCATTTT.

The V call is TRBV18, the J call TRBJ1-4; D is undetermined. Trimming stripped 4 bases from V and 1 base from J, with 7 bases between. Per the germline V gene, CDR1 is KGHSH and CDR2 is LQKENI. CDR3 length equals 14 residues. The CDR3 sequence is CASSLTGTNEKLFF. Here the CDR3 DNA reads TGTGCCAGCTCACTGACGGGAACTAATGAAAAACTGTTTTTT.

This rearrangement joins TRBV7-8 to TRBJ2-7; D possibly corresponds to TRBD2 (5 bases). The CDR3 has 13 residues. Germline CDR1 and CDR2: SGHVS and FQNEAQ. V was shortened by 5 bases and J by 5 bases, with 13 bases between the two germline ends. The CDR3 region is CASSPGLLDEQYF. The CDR3 DNA sequence: TGTGCCAGCAGCCCCGGACTCTTGGACGAGCAGTACTTC.

V and J are TRBV10-2 and TRBJ1-5; a possible D gene is TRBD1 (6 bases). V was pared by 3 bases and J by 3 bases, with 9 bases between. CDR1 is WSHSY and CDR2 is SAAADI in the germline V gene. The CDR3 covers 14 residues. The CDR3 sequence is CASSEQGDNQPQHF. CDR3 DNA: TGCGCCAGCAGTGAACAGGGTGACAATCAGCCCCAGCATTTT.

The rearrangement joins TRBV27 to TRBJ2-7; 9 bases align to TRBD2. The CDR3 sequence is 14 residues long. The J segment lost 3 bases and the V segment lost 1 base, leaving 1 base of the junction unmatched. In germline, CDR1 is MNHEY, CDR2 SMNVEV (reference sequence). This CDR3 reads CASSLLAGDYEQYF. The CDR3 coding sequence is TGTGCCAGCAGTTTATTAGCGGGAGACTACGAGCAGTACTTC.

The V call is TRBV5-6, the J call TRBJ2-2, with TRBD2 matching over 7 bases. Germline V gives CDR1 SGHDT, CDR2 YYEEEE. The CDR3 is made up of 13 amino acids. V shed 3 bases, J shed 10 bases, and the junction held 6 bases outside the gene matches. CDR3 in amino acids: CASSSGRKEELFF. The CDR3 DNA is TGTGCCAGCAGCTCCGGGAGGAAAGAGGAGCTGTTTTTT.

This clone is a singleton in its sample. The V gene is TRBV18, the J gene TRBJ1-5; TRBD1 matches at 8 bases. V dropped 5 bases and J dropped 5; count of bases not matched to a gene: 8. CDR1 is KGHSH and CDR2 is LQKENI in the germline V gene. The CDR3 sequence is 15 residues long. CDR3: CASSTGTGDYQPQHF. Written as DNA, the CDR3 is TGTGCCAGCTCAACCGGGACAGGTGACTATCAGCCCCAGCATTTT.

V is TRBV12-5 and J is TRBJ2-7; possibly TRBD2 for D (5 bases). This CDR3 is 13 amino acids long. In germline, CDR1 is LGHNT, CDR2 FRNRAP. Trimming removed 7 bases at V and 1 base at J, with 11 bases between. Here the CDR3 DNA reads TGTGCTAGTGTTACTAGGTTGTCCTACGAGCAGTACTTC. This translates into CASVTRLSYEQYF.

The genes are TRBV20-1 and TRBJ2-7, with 9 bases matching TRBD2. The length of the CDR3 is 15 residues. Per the germline V gene, CDR1 is DFQATT and CDR2 is SNEGSKA (reference sequence). Losses at the gene ends were 3 bases for V and 0 bases for J; bases not matched to a gene: 6. The CDR3 sequence is CSASRLAGPSYEQYF. CDR3 sequence (DNA): TGCAGTGCTAGTCGCCTAGCGGGACCCTCCTACGAGCAGTACTTC.

The rearrangement uses TRBV9 and TRBJ2-1, with 7 bases matching TRBD2. Germline V gene lookup returns CDR1 SGDLS and CDR2 YYNGEE. V was clipped by 5 bases and J by 3 bases; unmatched bases: 5. CDR3 size: 14 residues. In nucleotides, the CDR3 is TGTGCCAGCAGTCCGCCGGGGGGCTACAATGAGCAGTTCTTC. This gives the protein CASSPPGGYNEQFF.

V and J are TRBV18 and TRBJ2-5; a possible D gene is TRBD1 (5 bases). V lost 3 bases to trimming and J lost 4 bases, with 9 bases between them. CDR1 and CDR2 from the germline V gene are KGHSH and LQKENI. The CDR3 is 13 residues long. The CDR3 loop is CASSPDTRETQYF. The CDR3 bases are TGTGCCAGCTCACCGGACACGCGAGAGACCCAGTACTTC.

This chain joins TRBV27 and TRBJ2-3, with D maybe TRBD1 (6 bases). Trimming shortened V by 0 bases and J by 2 bases, and 9 bases separated the two germline ends. Germline CDR1 and CDR2: MNHEY and SMNVEV (reference sequence). The CDR3 is made up of 15 amino acids. The CDR3 loop reads CASSLSGHPTDTQYF. For the CDR3, the DNA is TGTGCCAGCAGTTTATCGGGACACCCCACAGATACGCAGTATTTT.

This chain connects TRBV7-2 to TRBJ1-5, with D perhaps TRBD1 (6 bases). Germline lookup yields CDR1 SGHTA and CDR2 FQGNSA. The CDR3 is 14 amino acids. V lost 2 bases and J 4 bases, leaving 9 bases between the germline ends. CDR3 DNA: TGTGCCAGCAGCTTAATGCAGGGGAATCAGCCCCAGCATTTT. This encodes CASSLMQGNQPQHF.

V usage is TRBV30 and J usage is TRBJ2-3; 8 bases fit TRBD2. This CDR3 comprises 14 residues. V shed 4 bases, J shed 0 bases, and the junction held 3 bases outside the gene matches. Germline assignment: CDR1 GTSNPN and CDR2 SVGIG (reference sequence). For the CDR3, the DNA is TGTGCCTGGAACGTAGCGGGGAGCACAGATACGCAGTATTTT. Translating gives CAWNVAGSTDTQYF.

The V and J genes are TRBV2 and TRBJ2-1; TRBD2 matches 10 bases. V gave up 2 bases and J gave up 4 bases; unmatched junction bases: 8. The CDR3 extends over 17 amino acids. Per the germline V gene, CDR1 is SNHLY and CDR2 is FYNNEI. The CDR3 here is CASSESASGRGYNEQFF. The CDR3 nucleotides read TGTGCCAGCAGTGAATCGGCTAGCGGGAGAGGTTACAATGAGCAGTTCTTC.

In DNA form, the CDR3 reads TGCGCCAGCAGCTTGGGGGGAGGTTGGGATACTGAAGCTTTCTTT. Its translation: CASSLGGGWDTEAFF. The chain couples TRBV5-1 to TRBJ1-1; D is unclear. Per the germline V gene, CDR1 is SGHRS and CDR2 is YFSETQ. V was shortened by 0 bases and J by 5 bases, with 14 bases between the two germline ends. This CDR3 region has 15 residues.